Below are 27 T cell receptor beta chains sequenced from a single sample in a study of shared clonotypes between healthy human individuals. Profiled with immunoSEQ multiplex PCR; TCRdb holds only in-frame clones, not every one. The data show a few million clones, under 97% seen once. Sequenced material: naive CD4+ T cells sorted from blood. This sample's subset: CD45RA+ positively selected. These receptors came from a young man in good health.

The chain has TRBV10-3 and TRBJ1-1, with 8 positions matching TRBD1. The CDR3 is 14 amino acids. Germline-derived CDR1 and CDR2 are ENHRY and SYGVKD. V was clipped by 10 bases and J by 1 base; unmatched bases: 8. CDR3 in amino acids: CATDTGTGNTEAFF. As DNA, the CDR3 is TGTGCCACCGACACGGGGACAGGGAACACTGAAGCTTTCTTT.

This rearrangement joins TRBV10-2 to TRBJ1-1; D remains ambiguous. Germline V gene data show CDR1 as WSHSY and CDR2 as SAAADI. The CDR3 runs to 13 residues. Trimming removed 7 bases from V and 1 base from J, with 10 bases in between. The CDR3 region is CASKEPANTEAFF. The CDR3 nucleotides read TGCGCCAGCAAGGAGCCCGCGAACACTGAAGCTTTCTTT.

This chain's CDR3 is CASSHLFSWADRGAFF. CDR3 in DNA: TGCGCCAGCAGCCATCTCTTTTCTTGGGCCGACAGGGGGGCTTTCTTT. The rearrangement links TRBV4-1 to TRBJ1-1; 9 bases fit TRBD1. In germline, CDR1 is MGHRA, CDR2 YSYEKL. Trimming cost V 3 bases and J 11 bases; bases outside gene matches: 16. There are 16 residues in the CDR3.

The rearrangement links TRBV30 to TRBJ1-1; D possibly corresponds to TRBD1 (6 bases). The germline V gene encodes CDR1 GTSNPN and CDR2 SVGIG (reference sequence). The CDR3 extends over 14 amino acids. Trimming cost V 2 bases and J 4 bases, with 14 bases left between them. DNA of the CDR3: TGTGCCTGGAGTCGGTCAGGGGCATCCACTGAAGCTTTCTTT. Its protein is CAWSRSGASTEAFF.

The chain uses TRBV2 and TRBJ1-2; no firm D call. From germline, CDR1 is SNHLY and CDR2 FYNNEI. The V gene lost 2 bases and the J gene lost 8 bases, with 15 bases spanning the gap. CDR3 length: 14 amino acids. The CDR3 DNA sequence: TGTGCCAGCAGTGAATATCTAGTGAGCAGGGGCTACACCTTC. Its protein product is CASSEYLVSRGYTF.

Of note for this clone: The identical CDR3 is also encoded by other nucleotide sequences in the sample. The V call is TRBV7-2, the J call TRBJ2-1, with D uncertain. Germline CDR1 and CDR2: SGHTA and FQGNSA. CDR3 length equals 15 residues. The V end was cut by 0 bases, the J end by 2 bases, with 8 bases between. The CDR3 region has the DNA TGTGCCAGCAGCTTAGCTGGTGGAGCCTACAATGAGCAGTTCTTC. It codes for CASSLAGGAYNEQFF.

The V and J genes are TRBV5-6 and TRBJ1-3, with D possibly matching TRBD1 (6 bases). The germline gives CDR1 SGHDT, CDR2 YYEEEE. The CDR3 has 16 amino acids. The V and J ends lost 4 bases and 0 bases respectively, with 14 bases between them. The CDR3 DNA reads TGTGCCAGCAGCCGACGCACAGGGAACTCTGGAAACACCATATATTTT. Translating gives CASSRRTGNSGNTIYF.

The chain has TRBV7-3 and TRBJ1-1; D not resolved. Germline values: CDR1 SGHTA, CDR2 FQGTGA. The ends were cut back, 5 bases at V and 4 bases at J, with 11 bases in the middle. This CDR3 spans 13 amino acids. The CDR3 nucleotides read TGTGCCAGCAGCCGTGCGGGAAGCACTGAAGCTTTCTTT. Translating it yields CASSRAGSTEAFF.

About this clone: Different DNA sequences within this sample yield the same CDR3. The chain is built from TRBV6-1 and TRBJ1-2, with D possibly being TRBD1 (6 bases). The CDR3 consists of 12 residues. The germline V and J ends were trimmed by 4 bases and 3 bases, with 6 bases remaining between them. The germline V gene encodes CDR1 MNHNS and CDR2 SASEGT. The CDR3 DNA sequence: TGTGCCAGCAGTGGGACAGACTATGGCTACACCTTC. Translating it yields CASSGTDYGYTF.

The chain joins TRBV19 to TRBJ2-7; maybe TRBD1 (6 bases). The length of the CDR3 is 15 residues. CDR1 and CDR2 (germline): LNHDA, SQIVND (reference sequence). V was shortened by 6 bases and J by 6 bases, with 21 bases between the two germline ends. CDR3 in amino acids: CASRNRAPGGAEQYF. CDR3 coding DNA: TGTGCCAGTAGGAACAGGGCCCCTGGGGGCGCCGAGCAGTACTTC.

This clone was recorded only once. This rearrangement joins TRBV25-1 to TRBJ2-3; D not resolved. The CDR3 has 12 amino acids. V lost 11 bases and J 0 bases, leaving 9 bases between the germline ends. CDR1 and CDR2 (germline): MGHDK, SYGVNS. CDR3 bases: TGTGCCGTTGGCTCTAGCACAGATACGCAGTATTTT. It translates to CAVGSSTDTQYF. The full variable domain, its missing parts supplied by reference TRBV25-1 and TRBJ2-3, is EADIYQTPRYLVIGTGKKITLECSQTMGHDKMYWYQQDPGMELHLIHYSYGVNSTEKGDLSSESTVSRIRTEHFPLTLESARPSHTSQYLCAVGSSTDTQYFGPGTRLTVL.

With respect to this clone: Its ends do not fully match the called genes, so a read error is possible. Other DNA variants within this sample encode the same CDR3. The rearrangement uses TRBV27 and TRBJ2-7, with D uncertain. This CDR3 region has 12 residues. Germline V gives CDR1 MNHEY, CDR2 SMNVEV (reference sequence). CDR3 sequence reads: CASSLSSYEQYF. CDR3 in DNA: TGTGCCAGCAGTCTATCCTCCTACGAGCAGTACTTC.

CDR3 nucleotides: TGTGCCAGCCGACGTACCGGGACAGGGGTTAACGGGCAGTACTTC. Protein sequence: CASRRTGTGVNGQYF. This sequence joins TRBV27 and TRBJ2-7; TRBD1 matches at 10 bases. The V segment lost 8 bases and the J segment 9 bases; nucleotides outside the gene matches: 16. This CDR3 has 15 residues. From germline, CDR1 is MNHEY and CDR2 SMNVEV (reference sequence).

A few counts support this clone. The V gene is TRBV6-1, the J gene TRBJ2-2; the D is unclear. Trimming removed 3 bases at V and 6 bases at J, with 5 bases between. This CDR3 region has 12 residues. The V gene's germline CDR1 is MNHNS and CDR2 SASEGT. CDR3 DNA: TGTGCCAGCAGTGAGCGCGCCGGGGAGCTGTTTTTT. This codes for CASSERAGELFF.

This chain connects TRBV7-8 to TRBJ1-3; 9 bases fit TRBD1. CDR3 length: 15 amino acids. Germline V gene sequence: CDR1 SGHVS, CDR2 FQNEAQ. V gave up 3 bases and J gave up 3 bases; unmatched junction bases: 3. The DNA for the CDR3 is TGTGCCAGCAGCTTTACAGGGGGCGGTGGAAACACCATATATTTT. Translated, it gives CASSFTGGGGNTIYF.

The CDR3 DNA is TGCGCCAGCAGCCAAGCTTTAGGGGCCGGAGAGCAGTTCTTC. Its translation: CASSQALGAGEQFF. The chain couples TRBV4-3 to TRBJ2-1; D possibly corresponds to TRBD1 (5 bases). The germline CDR1 and CDR2 sequences are LGHNA and YSLEER. The CDR3 totals 14 residues. The V gene lost 1 base and the J gene lost 10 bases, with 14 bases spanning the gap.

The CDR3 DNA follows: TGTGCCAGCAGTGAAATTCGGCCTGGGGGAGAGACCCAGTACTTC. Amino acid sequence: CASSEIRPGGETQYF. The gene calls are TRBV25-1 and TRBJ2-5, with D perhaps TRBD1 or TRBD2 (5 bases each). Germline V gives CDR1 MGHDK, CDR2 SYGVNS. CDR3 length equals 15 residues. The V end lost 2 bases, the J end lost 4 bases, and 14 bases lay between the germline ends.

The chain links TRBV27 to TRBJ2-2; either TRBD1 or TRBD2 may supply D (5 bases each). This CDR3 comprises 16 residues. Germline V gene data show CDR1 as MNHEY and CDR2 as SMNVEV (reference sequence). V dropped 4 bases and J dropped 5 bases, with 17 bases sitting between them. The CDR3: CASSSFRGKGTGELFF. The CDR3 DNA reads TGTGCCAGCAGTTCATTTCGGGGCAAGGGGACCGGGGAGCTGTTTTTT.

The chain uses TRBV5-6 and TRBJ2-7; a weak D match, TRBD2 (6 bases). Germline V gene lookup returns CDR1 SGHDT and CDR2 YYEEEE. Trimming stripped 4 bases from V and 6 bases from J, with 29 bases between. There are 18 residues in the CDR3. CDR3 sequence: CASSPPGGEKRTLGEQYF. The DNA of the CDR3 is TGTGCCAGCAGCCCCCCAGGCGGGGAAAAGCGGACCCTTGGCGAGCAGTACTTC.

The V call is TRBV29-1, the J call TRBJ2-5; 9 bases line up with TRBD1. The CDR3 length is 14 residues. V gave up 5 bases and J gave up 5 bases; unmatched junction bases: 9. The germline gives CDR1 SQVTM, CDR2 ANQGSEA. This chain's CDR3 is CSVSRQGGWETQYF. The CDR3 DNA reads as TGCAGCGTTTCCAGACAGGGGGGGTGGGAGACCCAGTACTTC. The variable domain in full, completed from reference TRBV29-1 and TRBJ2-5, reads SAVISQKPSRDICQRGTSLTIQCQVDSQVTMMFWYRQQPGQSLTLIATANQGSEATYESGFVIDKFPISRPNLTFSTLTVSNMSPEDSSIYLCSVSRQGGWETQYFGPGTRLLVL.

CDR3 amino acids: CSVEREFSYEQYF. CDR3 in DNA: TGCAGCGTTGAACGGGAGTTTTCCTACGAGCAGTACTTC. V is TRBV29-1 and J is TRBJ2-7, with D possibly being TRBD2 (6 bases). CDR3 size: 13 residues. Deletions cut 2 bases from V and 1 base from J, with 9 bases between. Germline V lookup: CDR1 SQVTM, CDR2 ANQGSEA.

CDR3 in DNA: TGTGCCTGGAGTGTTTTGGGCAGCTACAATGAGCAGTTCTTC. The encoded protein is CAWSVLGSYNEQFF. This chain links TRBV30 with TRBJ2-1; D not certain. CDR3 length: 14 residues. Trimming cost V 0 bases and J 3 bases, with 9 bases left between them. Germline V gene data show CDR1 as GTSNPN and CDR2 as SVGIG (reference sequence).

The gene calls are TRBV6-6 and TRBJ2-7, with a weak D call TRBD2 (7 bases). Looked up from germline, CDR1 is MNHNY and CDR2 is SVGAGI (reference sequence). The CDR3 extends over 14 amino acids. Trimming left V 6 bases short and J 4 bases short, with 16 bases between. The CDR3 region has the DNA TGTGCCAGCAGCACCGCGGGGGCCAGATACGAGCAGTACTTC. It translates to CASSTAGARYEQYF.

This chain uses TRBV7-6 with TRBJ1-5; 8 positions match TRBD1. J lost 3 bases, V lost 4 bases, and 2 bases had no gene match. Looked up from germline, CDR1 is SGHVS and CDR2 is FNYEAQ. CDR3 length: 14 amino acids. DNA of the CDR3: TGTGCCAGCAGCTCGGACAGGGACAATCAGCCCCAGCATTTT. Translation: CASSSDRDNQPQHF.

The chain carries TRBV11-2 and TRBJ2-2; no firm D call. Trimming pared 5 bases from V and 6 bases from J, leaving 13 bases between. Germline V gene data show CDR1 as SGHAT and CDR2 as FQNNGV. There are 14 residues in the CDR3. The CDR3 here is CASSRMGISGELFF. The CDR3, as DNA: TGTGCCAGCAGCCGTATGGGTATCTCCGGGGAGCTGTTTTTT.

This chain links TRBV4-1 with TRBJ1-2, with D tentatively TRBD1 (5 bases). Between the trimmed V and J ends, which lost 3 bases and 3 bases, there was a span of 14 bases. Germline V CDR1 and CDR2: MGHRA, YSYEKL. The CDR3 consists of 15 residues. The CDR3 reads CASSQAVPGDYGYTF. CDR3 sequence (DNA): TGCGCCAGCAGCCAGGCAGTGCCGGGGGACTATGGCTACACCTTC.

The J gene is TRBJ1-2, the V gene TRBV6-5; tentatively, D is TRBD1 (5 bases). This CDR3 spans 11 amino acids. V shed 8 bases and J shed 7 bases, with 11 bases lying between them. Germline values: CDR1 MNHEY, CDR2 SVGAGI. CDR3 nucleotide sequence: TGTGCCAGCGGGAAGGGGTTTGGCTACACCTTC. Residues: CASGKGFGYTF.